This T cell receptor (beta chain) was sequenced during a study of blood T cell repertoires in COVID-19. The CDR3 runs to 17 residues. Germline assignment: CDR1 KGHDR and CDR2 SFDVKD. V was pared by 5 bases and J by 2 bases, with 10 bases of the junction left unmatched. In the authors' methods: For nucleated cells, counts were estimated from reference gene primer amplification. Profiled with immunoSEQ multiplex PCR; TCRdb holds only in-frame clones, not every one. V, J and clone size were drawn from that table, and D and trimming were deduced from the DNA. Of a few hundred thousand clones detected, approximately 88% appear once; the ten largest clones hold over 10%.

This TCR came from a woman in her fifties or sixties with COVID-19, enrolled during active disease. The genes are TRBV24-1 and TRBJ2-3; 9 nucleotides agree with TRBD2. The sample consisted of peripheral blood. CDR3 bases: TGTGCCACCAGTGGACTAGGGAGCGGGGGGTACACAGATACGCAGTATTTT. This sequence encodes CATSGLGSGGYTDTQYF.